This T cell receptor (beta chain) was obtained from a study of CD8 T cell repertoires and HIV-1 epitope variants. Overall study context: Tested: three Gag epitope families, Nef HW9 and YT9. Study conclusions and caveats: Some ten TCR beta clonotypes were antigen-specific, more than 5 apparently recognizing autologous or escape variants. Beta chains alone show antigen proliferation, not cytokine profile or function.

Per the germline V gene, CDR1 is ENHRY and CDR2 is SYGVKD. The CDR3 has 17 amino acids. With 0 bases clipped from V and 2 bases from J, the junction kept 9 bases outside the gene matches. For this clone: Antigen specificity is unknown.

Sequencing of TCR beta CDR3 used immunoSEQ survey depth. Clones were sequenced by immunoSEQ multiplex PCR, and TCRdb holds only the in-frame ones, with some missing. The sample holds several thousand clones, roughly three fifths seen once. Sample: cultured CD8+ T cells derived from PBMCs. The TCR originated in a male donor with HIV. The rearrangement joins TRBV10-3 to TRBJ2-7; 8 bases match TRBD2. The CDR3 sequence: CAISESQLTGGPYEQYF. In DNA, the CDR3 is TGTGCCATCAGTGAGTCACAATTGACGGGAGGGCCCTACGAGCAGTACTTC.